Below, 20 T cell receptor beta chains from the same sample are listed, as sequenced in a study of cytomegalovirus exposure and HLA in healthy donors. Vbeta (60) and Jbeta (13) primers were used in the PCR. Sequencing was performed with immunoSEQ multiplex PCR; in TCRdb, only in-frame clones are kept and a portion is missing. Of approximately 110,000 clones listed, roughly 81% were seen once; the top ten hold 1.1%. Sequencing used PBMCs. The source is a woman aged 25 to 39 in good health and CMV-seronegative.

This rearrangement joins TRBV30 to TRBJ1-2, with D unresolved. CDR3 size: 13 residues. Germline CDR1 is GTSNPN and CDR2 is SVGIG (reference sequence). The V and J ends lost 0 bases and 4 bases respectively, with 9 bases between them. The CDR3 DNA sequence: TGTGCCTGGAGTGTAGAGCCTATCTATGGCTACACCTTC. It specifies CAWSVEPIYGYTF.

The J gene is TRBJ2-3, the V gene TRBV9; no definite D call. The CDR3 is 14 residues long. Between the trimmed V and J ends, which lost 0 bases and 6 bases, there was a span of 11 bases. The V gene's germline CDR1 is SGDLS and CDR2 YYNGEE. In DNA, the CDR3 is TGTGCCAGCAGCGTAGCTCGGGTTCGGGATACGCAGTATTTT. This sequence encodes CASSVARVRDTQYF.

V and J are TRBV21-1 and TRBJ1-6; the table's D call, TRBD1, was not checked against the DNA. TRBV21-1 is annotated as a pseudogene. The CDR3 covers 16 residues. The CDR3 region is CASSKALNRGHSPLHF. CDR3 bases: TGTGCCAGCAGCAAAGCGCTTAACAGGGGTCATTCACCCCTCCACTTT.

The V and J genes are TRBV19 and TRBJ1-5; D gene unclear. CDR3 size: 17 residues. V lost 4 bases, J lost 4 bases, and 20 bases lay in between. Germline loops: CDR1 LNHDA, CDR2 SQIVND (reference sequence). CDR3 DNA sequence: TGTGCCAGTAGTACCACCTCCGCCGGTCTGAGAAATCAGCCCCAGCATTTT. The encoded protein is CASSTTSAGLRNQPQHF.

This chain connects TRBV18 to TRBJ2-2; D ambiguous. The germline CDR1 and CDR2 sequences are KGHSH and LQKENI. Trimming removed 6 bases from V and 1 base from J, with 18 bases in between. The CDR3 contains 17 residues. The CDR3 region has the DNA TGTGCCAGCTCCCCAATCAATGGGCAGGTGAACACCGGGGAGCTGTTTTTT. Its protein is CASSPINGQVNTGELFF.

The chain links TRBV19 to TRBJ1-5; D is perhaps TRBD1 (6 bases). This CDR3 is built from 13 residues. Germline lookup yields CDR1 LNHDA and CDR2 SQIVND (reference sequence). With 10 bases removed from V and 6 bases from J, the gap between germline ends came to 16 bases. In DNA form, the CDR3 reads TGTGCCATTGCCTTACAGGGTAGTCAGCCCCAGCATTTT. Translated: CAIALQGSQPQHF.

V and J are TRBV5-4 and TRBJ2-6, with a weak D call TRBD2 (6 bases). Germline loops: CDR1 SGHNT, CDR2 YYREEE (reference sequence). V was shortened by 3 bases and J by 1 base, with 11 bases between the two germline ends. This CDR3 is 16 amino acids long. The chain's CDR3 is CASSWDSFSGANVLTF. The CDR3 nucleotides read TGTGCCAGCAGCTGGGACTCCTTTTCTGGGGCCAACGTCCTGACTTTC.

This clone was counted a few times. This rearrangement joins TRBV5-1 to TRBJ1-2; D uncertain. The CDR3 consists of 12 residues. The V end was cut by 2 bases, the J end by 4 bases, with 6 bases between. The germline CDR1 and CDR2 sequences are SGHRS and YFSETQ. In DNA form, the CDR3 reads TGCGCCAGCAGCTTCGGAGTCTATGGCTACACCTTC. As protein: CASSFGVYGYTF.

The V and J genes are TRBV5-8 and TRBJ1-2, with 7 bases that match TRBD1. The length of the CDR3 is 13 residues. Trimming cost V 2 bases and J 11 bases; bases outside gene matches: 9. CDR1 and CDR2 (germline): SGHTS, YDEGEE. This CDR3 is CASSFDRVVGYTF. In DNA form, the CDR3 reads TGTGCCAGCAGCTTCGACAGGGTGGTGGGTTACACCTTC.

On this clone itself: This specimen includes other DNA sequences encoding the same CDR3. The chain has TRBV5-1 and TRBJ2-1, with 8 bases matching TRBD2. Germline V CDR1 and CDR2: SGHRS, YFSETQ. This CDR3 contains 15 residues. V was clipped by 2 bases and J by 0 bases; unmatched bases: 1. The CDR3 protein is CASSLTSGSYNEQFF. DNA of the CDR3: TGCGCCAGCAGCTTAACTAGCGGCTCCTACAATGAGCAGTTCTTC.

This clone was seen only a few times. The V call is TRBV7-6, the J call TRBJ1-5; unclear D gene. There are 13 residues in the CDR3. Per germline, CDR1 SGHVS and CDR2 FNYEAQ. Between the trimmed V and J ends, which lost 0 bases and 7 bases, there was a span of 7 bases. The CDR3 protein is CASSLAEGQPQHF. CDR3 nucleotides: TGTGCCAGCAGCTTAGCGGAGGGACAGCCCCAGCATTTT.

This clone was observed a few times. The genes are TRBV4-3 and TRBJ2-6; TRBD1 might be the D (6 bases). CDR3 length: 16 amino acids. Germline V gene data show CDR1 as LGHNA and CDR2 as YSLEER. The V end was cut by 0 bases, the J end by 2 bases, with 8 bases between. The CDR3 DNA is TGCGCCAGCAGCCAAGAACAGGGAACTGGGGCCAACGTCCTGACTTTC. Protein: CASSQEQGTGANVLTF.

The genes are TRBV4-1 and TRBJ1-2; TRBD1 matches 7 bases. Germline CDR1 is MGHRA and CDR2 is YSYEKL. V was pared by 1 base and J by 2 bases, with 4 bases of the junction left unmatched. The CDR3 length is 15 residues. The CDR3 protein is CASSQGTTGNYGYTF. Here the CDR3 DNA reads TGCGCCAGCAGCCAAGGGACGACAGGGAACTATGGCTACACCTTC.

Regarding this clone: One junction end disagrees with the germline gene, perhaps due to a read error. V and J are TRBV5-6 and TRBJ2-1, with TRBD1 matching over 8 bases. The germline V gene encodes CDR1 SGHDT and CDR2 YYEEEE. CDR3 length: 16 residues. CDR3 protein: CASSLSGTGQYTEQFF. As DNA, the CDR3 is TGTGCCAGCAGCCTCTCCGGGACAGGCCAATACACTGAGCAGTTCTTC.

This clone has a handful of counts. The J gene is TRBJ1-6, the V gene TRBV15, with D possibly TRBD1 on 6 matching bases. Trimming left V 0 bases short and J 9 bases short, with 12 bases between. This CDR3 has 15 residues. The germline gives CDR1 LNHNV, CDR2 YYDKDF (reference sequence). CDR3 sequence (DNA): TGTGCCACCAGCAGAGATCAGGGGATCCCTTCACCCCTCCACTTT. This codes for CATSRDQGIPSPLHF.

This rearrangement joins TRBV29-1 to TRBJ1-5, with D perhaps matching TRBD1 (5 bases). Germline values: CDR1 SQVTM, CDR2 ANQGSEA. The V end was cut by 6 bases, the J end by 5 bases, with 14 bases between. The CDR3 sequence is 13 residues long. The CDR3 loop reads CSVGDSHYQPQHF. CDR3 nucleotides: TGCAGCGTAGGAGACAGCCATTATCAGCCCCAGCATTTT.

The chain combines TRBV11-3 with TRBJ2-5, with 9 bases identical to TRBD1. The CDR3 has 14 amino acids. The trim removed 1 base at V and 4 bases at J, leaving 1 base unmatched. Per the germline V gene, CDR1 is SGHNT and CDR2 is YENEEA. The CDR3 is CASSLAQGAETQYF. Here the CDR3 DNA reads TGTGCCAGCAGCTTAGCACAGGGGGCAGAGACCCAGTACTTC. Drawing the rest from reference TRBV11-3 and TRBJ2-5, the complete variable domain is EAGVVQSPRYKIIEKKQPVAFWCNPISGHNTLYWYLQNLGQGPELLIRYENEEAVDDSQLPKDRFSAERLKGVDSTLKIQPAELGDSAVYLCASSLAQGAETQYFGPGTRLLVL.

This rearrangement joins TRBV7-8 to TRBJ1-5; D not resolved. Germline values: CDR1 SGHVS, CDR2 FQNEAQ. Between the trimmed V and J ends, which lost 0 bases and 9 bases, there was a span of 12 bases. This CDR3 spans 14 amino acids. DNA for the CDR3: TGTGCCAGCAGCTTAGCGGGCCCCACTAGGCCCCAGCATTTT. Translating it yields CASSLAGPTRPQHF.

This chain links TRBV15 with TRBJ1-5; D is uncertain. The CDR3 covers 13 residues. The ends were cut back, 8 bases at V and 3 bases at J, with 11 bases in the middle. The germline CDR1 and CDR2 sequences are LNHNV and YYDKDF (reference sequence). In nucleotides, the CDR3 is TGTGCCACCGGGGAGCGAAACAATCAGCCCCAGCATTTT. Its translation is CATGERNNQPQHF.

This clone showed up just once. The rearrangement joins TRBV20-1 to TRBJ1-2; D remains unclear. This CDR3 region has 11 residues. The germline CDR1 and CDR2 sequences are DFQATT and SNEGSKA (reference sequence). V was clipped by 0 bases and J by 5 bases, with 4 bases between them. In DNA, the CDR3 is TGCAGTGCTAGAGAACAATATGGCTACACCTTC. Protein product: CSAREQYGYTF.